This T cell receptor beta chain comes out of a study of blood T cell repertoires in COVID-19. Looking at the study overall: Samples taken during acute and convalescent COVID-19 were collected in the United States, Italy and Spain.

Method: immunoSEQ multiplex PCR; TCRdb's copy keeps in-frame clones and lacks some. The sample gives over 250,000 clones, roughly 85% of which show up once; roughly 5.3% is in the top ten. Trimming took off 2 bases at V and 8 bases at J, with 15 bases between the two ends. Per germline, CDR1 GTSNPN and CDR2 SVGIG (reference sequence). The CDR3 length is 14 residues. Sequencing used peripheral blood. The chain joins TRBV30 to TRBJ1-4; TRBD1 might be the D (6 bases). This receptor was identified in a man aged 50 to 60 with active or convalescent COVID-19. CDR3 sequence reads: CAWSRDTTGEKLFF. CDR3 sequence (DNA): TGTGCCTGGAGTCGGGACACAACGGGAGAAAAACTGTTTTTT. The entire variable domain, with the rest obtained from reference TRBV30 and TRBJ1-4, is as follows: SQTIHQWPATLVQPVGSPLSLECTVEGTSNPNLYWYRQAAGRGLQLLFYSVGIGQISSEVPQNLSASRPQDRQFILSSKKLLLSDSGFYLCAWSRDTTGEKLFFGSGTQLSVL.